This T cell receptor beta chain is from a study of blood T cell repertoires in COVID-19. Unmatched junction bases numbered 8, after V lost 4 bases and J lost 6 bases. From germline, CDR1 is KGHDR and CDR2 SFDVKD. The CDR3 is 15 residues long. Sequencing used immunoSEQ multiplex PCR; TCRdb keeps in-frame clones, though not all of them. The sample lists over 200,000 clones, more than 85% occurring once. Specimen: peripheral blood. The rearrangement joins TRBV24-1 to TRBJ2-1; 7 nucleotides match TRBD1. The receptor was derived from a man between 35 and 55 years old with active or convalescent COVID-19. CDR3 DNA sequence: TGTGCCACCAGTGACACCCTCGACAGGGCCAATGAGCAGTTCTTC. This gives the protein CATSDTLDRANEQFF.